The rows below give T cell receptor beta chains drawn from one sample of a study of T cells in Graves' hyperthyroidism and ophthalmopathy. TCRdb called the multiplex PCR reads again in MiXCR, with one record for every CDR3 protein. The table shows around 440,000 distinct CDR3 sequences, with around 14% occurring only once. Sequenced material: blood. These receptor sequences come from a woman aged 18-29 years with Graves' hyperthyroidism. The conserved cysteine and the conserved F or W are not part of the CDR3 here. Fields, in order: J gene, V gene, CDR3 protein.

TRBJ2-3	TRBV7-6	ASSLPKDTYSTDTQY
TRBJ1-2	TRBV11-3	ASSSPETGDGYT
TRBJ1-2	TRBV10-3	ACGKSNNYGYT
TRBJ1-3	TRBV5-1	ASSLFQAGSSSGNTIY
TRBJ2-2	TRBV28	ASRPRGPANTGELF
TRBJ2-5	TRBV11-2	ASSQYSGGLETQY
TRBJ1-2	TRBV28	ASSLGRRGYT
TRBJ1-2	TRBV5-5	ASSLLVFRVNYGYT
TRBJ2-2	TRBV20-1	RAQGMLTGELF
TRBJ2-5	TRBV7-8	ASSLLGDRGQETQY
TRBJ2-7	TRBV20-1	SALLAGDRYEQY
TRBJ2-1	TRBV15	ATSSFRDRTYNEQF
TRBJ2-7	TRBV13	ASSLSPGSLSYEQY
TRBJ2-7	TRBV30	AWSGGSGSYEQY
TRBJ1-2	TRBV7-3	ASSFRRITNYGYT
TRBJ1-5	TRBV6-5	ASSYSSYGNQPQH
TRBJ2-5	TRBV18	ASSPGQDLQETQY
TRBJ2-5	TRBV24-1	ATSDHSSPRGTQY
TRBJ2-7	TRBV27	ASSLSMGPLAYEQY
TRBJ2-1	TRBV5-6	ASSADRRDYNEQF